This TCR beta chain originates from a study of cytomegalovirus exposure and HLA in healthy donors. Study-wide results and limits: The study dropped some indistinguishable V segments, TRBV6-2 and TRBV6-3 among them. Being productive about 90% or about 30% of the time was typical of most TCR beta V segments in an earlier analysis. By a later analysis, the bulk of CMV-associated TCR beta chains appeared HLA-restricted.

The PCR contained 60 Vbeta and 13 Jbeta primers. The repertoire was sequenced with immunoSEQ multiplex PCR; TCRdb's copy has only in-frame clones and lacks some. The table lists 100,000 or so clones, around 75% of them singletons. With respect to this clone: The antigen remains undetermined.

Germline CDR1 and CDR2: LGHNA and YNFKEQ. J gave up 2 bases and V 0 bases, and 12 bases lay outside the gene matches. The CDR3 spans 19 residues. This chain uses TRBV4-2 with TRBJ1-3; 8 bases agree with TRBD1. This TCR derives from a man aged 40-50 years in good health and CMV-seronegative. The specimen was PBMCs. The DNA of the CDR3 is TGTGCCAGCAGCCAAGAGTTGGGAGGACAGGGCTTAGCTGGAAACACCATATATTTT. Its protein is CASSQELGGQGLAGNTIYF.